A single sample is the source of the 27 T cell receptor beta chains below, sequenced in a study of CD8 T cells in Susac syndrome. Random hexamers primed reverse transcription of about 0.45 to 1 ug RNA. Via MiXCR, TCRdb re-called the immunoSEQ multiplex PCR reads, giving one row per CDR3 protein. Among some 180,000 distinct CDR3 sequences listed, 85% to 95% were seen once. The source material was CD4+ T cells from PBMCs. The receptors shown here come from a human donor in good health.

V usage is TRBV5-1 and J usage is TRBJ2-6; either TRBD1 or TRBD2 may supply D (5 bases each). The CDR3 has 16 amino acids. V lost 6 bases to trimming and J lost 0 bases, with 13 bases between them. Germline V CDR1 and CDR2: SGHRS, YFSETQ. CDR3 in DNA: TGCGCCAGCACCATTGGGGGTTACTCTGGGGCCAACGTCCTGACTTTC. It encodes CASTIGGYSGANVLTF.

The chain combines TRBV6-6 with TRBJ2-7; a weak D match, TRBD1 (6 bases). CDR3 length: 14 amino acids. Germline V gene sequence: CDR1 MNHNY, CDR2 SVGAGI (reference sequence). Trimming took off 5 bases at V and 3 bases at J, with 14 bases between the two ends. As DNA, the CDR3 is TGTGCCAGCAGTAATACAGGGACCCTCTACGAGCAGTACTTC. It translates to CASSNTGTLYEQYF.

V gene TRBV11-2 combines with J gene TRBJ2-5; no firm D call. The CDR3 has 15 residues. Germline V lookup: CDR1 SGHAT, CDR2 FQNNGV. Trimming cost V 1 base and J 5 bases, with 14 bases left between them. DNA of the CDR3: TGTGCCAGCAGCTTAGGTGGCGTAAATCTGGAGACCCAGTACTTC. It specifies CASSLGGVNLETQYF.

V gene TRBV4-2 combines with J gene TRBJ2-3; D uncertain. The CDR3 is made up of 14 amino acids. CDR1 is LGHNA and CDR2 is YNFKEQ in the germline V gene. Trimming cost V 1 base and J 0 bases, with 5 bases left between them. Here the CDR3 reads CASSQGESTDTQYF. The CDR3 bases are TGTGCCAGCAGCCAAGGGGAAAGCACAGATACGCAGTATTTT.

The CDR3: CASSLQLYGYTF. The CDR3, as DNA: TGTGCCAGCAGTTTGCAATTGTATGGCTACACCTTC. The gene calls are TRBV12-3 or TRBV12-4 and TRBJ1-2, with D hard to call. V was shortened by 3 bases and J by 5 bases, with 7 bases between the two germline ends. The CDR3 is made up of 12 amino acids.

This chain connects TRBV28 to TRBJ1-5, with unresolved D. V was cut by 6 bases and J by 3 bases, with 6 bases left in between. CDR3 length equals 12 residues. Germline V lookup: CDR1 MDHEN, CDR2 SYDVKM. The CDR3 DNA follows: TGTGCCAGCAGAGCTCTCAATCAGCCCCAGCATTTT. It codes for CASRALNQPQHF.

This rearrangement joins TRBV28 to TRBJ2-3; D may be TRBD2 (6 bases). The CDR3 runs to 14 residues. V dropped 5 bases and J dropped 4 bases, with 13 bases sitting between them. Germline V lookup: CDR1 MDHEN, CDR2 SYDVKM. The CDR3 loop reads CASSRGRRADTQYF. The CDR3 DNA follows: TGTGCCAGCAGTCGAGGGAGGCGGGCAGATACGCAGTATTTT.

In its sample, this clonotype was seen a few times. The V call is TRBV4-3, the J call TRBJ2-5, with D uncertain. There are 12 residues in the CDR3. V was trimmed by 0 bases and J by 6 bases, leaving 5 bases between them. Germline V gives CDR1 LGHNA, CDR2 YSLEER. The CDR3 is CASSQDRKTQYF. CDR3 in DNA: TGCGCCAGCAGCCAAGATCGCAAGACCCAGTACTTC.

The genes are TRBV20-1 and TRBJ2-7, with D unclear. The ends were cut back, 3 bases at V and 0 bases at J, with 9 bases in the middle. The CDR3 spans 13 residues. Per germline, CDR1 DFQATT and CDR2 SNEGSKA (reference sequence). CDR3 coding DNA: TGCAGTGCTAGGGCTAGTCGCTCCTACGAGCAGTACTTC. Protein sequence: CSARASRSYEQYF.

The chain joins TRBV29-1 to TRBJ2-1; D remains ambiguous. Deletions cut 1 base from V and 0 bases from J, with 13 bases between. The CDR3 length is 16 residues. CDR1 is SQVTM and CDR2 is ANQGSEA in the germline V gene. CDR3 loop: CSVEGQVQSSYNEQFF. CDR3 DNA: TGCAGCGTTGAAGGGCAGGTCCAGAGCTCCTACAATGAGCAGTTCTTC.

The CDR3 sequence: CSVGGANRYEQYF. CDR3 bases: TGCAGCGTTGGTGGGGCGAATCGATACGAGCAGTACTTC. This rearrangement joins TRBV29-1 to TRBJ2-7, with D perhaps TRBD1 (5 bases). Trimming stripped 4 bases from V and 4 bases from J, with 14 bases between. Germline V gene sequence: CDR1 SQVTM, CDR2 ANQGSEA. CDR3 length: 13 amino acids.

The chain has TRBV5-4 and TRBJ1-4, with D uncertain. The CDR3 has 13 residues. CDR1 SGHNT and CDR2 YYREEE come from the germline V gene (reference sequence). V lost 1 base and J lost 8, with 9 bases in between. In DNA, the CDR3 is TGTGCCAGCAGCTTGCCTCAGGCCGAAAAACTGTTTTTT. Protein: CASSLPQAEKLFF.

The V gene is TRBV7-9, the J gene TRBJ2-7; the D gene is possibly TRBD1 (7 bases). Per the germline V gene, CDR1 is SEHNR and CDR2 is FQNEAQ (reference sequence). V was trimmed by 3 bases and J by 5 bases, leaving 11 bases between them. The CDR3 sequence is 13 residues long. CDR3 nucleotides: TGTGCCAGCAGCTTCTCCAGGGGGGACGAGCAGTACTTC. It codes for CASSFSRGDEQYF.

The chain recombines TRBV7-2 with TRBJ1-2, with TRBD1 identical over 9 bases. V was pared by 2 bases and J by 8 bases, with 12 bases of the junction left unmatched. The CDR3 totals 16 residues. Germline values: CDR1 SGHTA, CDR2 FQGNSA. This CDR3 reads CASSLQAGTGTSGYTF. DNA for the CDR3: TGTGCCAGCAGCTTACAGGCGGGGACAGGGACGTCAGGCTACACCTTC.

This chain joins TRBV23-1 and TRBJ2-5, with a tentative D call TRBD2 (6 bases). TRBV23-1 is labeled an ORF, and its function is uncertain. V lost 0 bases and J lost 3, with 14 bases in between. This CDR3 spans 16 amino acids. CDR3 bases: TGCGCCAGCAGTCAATCGTCGAGGCGCGGGGAAGAGACCCAGTACTTC. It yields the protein CASSQSSRRGEETQYF.

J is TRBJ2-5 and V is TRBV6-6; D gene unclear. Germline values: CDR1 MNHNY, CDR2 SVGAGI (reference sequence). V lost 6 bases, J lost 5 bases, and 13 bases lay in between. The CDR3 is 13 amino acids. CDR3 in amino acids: CASSPRQAETQYF. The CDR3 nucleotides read TGTGCCAGCAGCCCCCGGCAGGCCGAGACCCAGTACTTC.

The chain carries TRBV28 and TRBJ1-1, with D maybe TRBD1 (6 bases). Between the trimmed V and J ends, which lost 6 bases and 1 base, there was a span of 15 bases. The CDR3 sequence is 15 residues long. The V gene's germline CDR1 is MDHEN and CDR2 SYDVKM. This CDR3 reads CASRVQGVTNTEAFF. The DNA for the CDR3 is TGTGCCAGCAGGGTACAGGGAGTCACGAACACTGAAGCTTTCTTT.

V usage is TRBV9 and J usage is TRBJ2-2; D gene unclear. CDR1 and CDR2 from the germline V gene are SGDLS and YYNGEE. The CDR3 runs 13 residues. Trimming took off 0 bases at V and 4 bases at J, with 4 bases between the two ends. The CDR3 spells CASSVATTGELFF. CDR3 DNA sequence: TGTGCCAGCAGCGTAGCTACCACCGGGGAGCTGTTTTTT.

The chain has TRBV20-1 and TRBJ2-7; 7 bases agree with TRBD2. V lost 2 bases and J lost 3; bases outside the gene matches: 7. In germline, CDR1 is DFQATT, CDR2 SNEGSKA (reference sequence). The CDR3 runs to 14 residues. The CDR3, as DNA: TGCAGTGCTAGACCTGGGCTAGCGGTCTACGAGCAGTACTTC. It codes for CSARPGLAVYEQYF.

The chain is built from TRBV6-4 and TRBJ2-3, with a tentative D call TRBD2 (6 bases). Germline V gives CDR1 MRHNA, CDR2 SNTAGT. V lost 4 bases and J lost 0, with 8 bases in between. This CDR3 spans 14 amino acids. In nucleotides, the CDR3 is TGTGCCAGCAGTGCCCTAGCGAGCACAGATACGCAGTATTTT. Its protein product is CASSALASTDTQYF.

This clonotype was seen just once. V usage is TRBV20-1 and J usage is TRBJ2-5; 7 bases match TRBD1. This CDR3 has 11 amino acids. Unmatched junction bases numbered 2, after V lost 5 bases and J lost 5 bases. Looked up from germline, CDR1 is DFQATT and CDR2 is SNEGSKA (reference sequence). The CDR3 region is CSADREETQYF. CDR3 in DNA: TGCAGTGCTGACAGGGAGGAGACCCAGTACTTC.

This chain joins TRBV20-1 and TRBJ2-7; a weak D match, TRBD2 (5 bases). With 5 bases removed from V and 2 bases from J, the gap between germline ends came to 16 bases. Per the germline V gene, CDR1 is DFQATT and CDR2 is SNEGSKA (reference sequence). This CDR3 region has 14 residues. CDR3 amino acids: CSAYPGEWAYEQYF. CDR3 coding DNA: TGCAGTGCTTATCCCGGGGAGTGGGCCTACGAGCAGTACTTC.

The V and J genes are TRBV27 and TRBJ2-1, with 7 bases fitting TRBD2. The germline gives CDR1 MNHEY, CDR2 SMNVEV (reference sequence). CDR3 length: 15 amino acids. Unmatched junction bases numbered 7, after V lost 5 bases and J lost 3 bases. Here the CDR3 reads CASSKVLADYNEQFF. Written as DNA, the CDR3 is TGTGCCAGCAGTAAGGTCCTAGCGGACTACAATGAGCAGTTCTTC.

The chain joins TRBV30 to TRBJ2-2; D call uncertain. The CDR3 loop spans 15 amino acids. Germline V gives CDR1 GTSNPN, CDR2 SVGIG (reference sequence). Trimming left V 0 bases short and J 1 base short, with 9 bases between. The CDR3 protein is CAWSVLGVNTGELFF. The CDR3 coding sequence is TGTGCCTGGAGTGTACTTGGAGTGAACACCGGGGAGCTGTTTTTT.

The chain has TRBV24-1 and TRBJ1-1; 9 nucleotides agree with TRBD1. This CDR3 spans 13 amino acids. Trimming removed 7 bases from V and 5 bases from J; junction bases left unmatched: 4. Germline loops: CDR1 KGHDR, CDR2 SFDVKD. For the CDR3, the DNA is TGTGCCACCAGAGACAGGGGGTGGACTGAAGCTTTCTTT. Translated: CATRDRGWTEAFF.

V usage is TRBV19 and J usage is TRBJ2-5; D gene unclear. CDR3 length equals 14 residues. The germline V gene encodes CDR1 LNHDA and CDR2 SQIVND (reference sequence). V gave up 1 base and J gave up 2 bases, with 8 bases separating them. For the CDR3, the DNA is TGTGCCAGTAGTATAGGAACGTTACAAGAGACCCAGTACTTC. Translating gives CASSIGTLQETQYF.

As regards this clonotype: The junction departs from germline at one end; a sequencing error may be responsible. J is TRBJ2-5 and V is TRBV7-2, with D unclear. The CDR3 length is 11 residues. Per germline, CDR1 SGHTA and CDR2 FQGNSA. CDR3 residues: CASTLLETQYF. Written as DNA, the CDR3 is TGTGCCAGCACCTTACTAGAGACCCAGTACTTC.